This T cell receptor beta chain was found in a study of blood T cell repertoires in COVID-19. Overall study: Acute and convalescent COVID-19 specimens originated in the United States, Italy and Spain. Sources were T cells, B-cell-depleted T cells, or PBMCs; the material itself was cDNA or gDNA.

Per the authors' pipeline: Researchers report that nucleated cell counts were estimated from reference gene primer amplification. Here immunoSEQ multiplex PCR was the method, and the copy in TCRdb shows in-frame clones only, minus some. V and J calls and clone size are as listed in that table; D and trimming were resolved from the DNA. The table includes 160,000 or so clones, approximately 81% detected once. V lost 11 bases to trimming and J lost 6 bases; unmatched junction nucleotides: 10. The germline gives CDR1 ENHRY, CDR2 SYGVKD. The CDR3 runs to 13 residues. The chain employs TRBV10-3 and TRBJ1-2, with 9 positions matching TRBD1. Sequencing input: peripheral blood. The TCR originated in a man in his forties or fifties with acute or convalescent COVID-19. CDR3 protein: CAATGGEGNGYTF. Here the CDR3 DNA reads TGTGCCGCAACAGGGGGCGAGGGGAATGGCTACACCTTC.